The rows below give T cell receptor beta chains drawn from one sample of a study of blood T cell repertoires in COVID-19. Using immunoSEQ multiplex PCR, the repertoire was profiled, and TCRdb retains in-frame clones only, with some absent. The table lists about 260,000 clones, more than 75% of them singletons, with around 9.5% in the top ten. Sequenced: peripheral blood. These receptors were obtained from a man aged 40-49 years who had recovered from COVID-19. CDR3s include the opening cysteine and the closing phenylalanine or tryptophan. The D gene is left open where the match is weak. Size is omitted from some rows. Given values are once, few, many or a class for expanded clones.

>TRBJ2-7|TRBV6-1|TRBD2|-
CASSEGTSGVTYEQYF
TGTGCCAGCAGTGAAGGGACTAGCGGGGTTACCTACGAGCAGTACTTC
>TRBJ2-1|TRBV6-2/TRBV6-3|TRBD2|once
CASSYPQASGGRNEQFF
TGTGCCAGCAGTTACCCACAAGCTAGCGGAGGGAGGAATGAGCAGTTCTTC
>TRBJ2-2|TRBV5-5|TRBD2|-
CASSLRTGGTGELFF
TGTGCCAGCAGCCTCCGGACGGGAGGCACCGGGGAGCTGTTTTTT
>TRBJ2-3|TRBV10-1|TRBD2|-
CARGVRRLGFISTDTQYF
TGCGCACGGGGGGTCCGCCGGTTAGGGTTTATCTCGACAGATACGCAGTATTTT
>TRBJ2-7|TRBV3-1/TRBV3-2|-|-
CASSQVVGVKKYF
TGTGCCAGCAGCCAAGTAGTAGGGGTCAAGAAGTACTTC
>TRBJ2-7|TRBV7-2|TRBD2|-
CASSPGGSGRAYEQYF
TGTGCCAGCAGCCCCGGTGGGAGCGGGAGAGCCTACGAGCAGTACTTC
>TRBJ2-1|TRBV19|TRBD2|-
CASSGARRLAGDNEQFF
TGTGCCAGTAGTGGGGCCAGGAGACTAGCGGGGGACAATGAGCAGTTCTTC
>TRBJ2-5|TRBV5-8|TRBD1|-
CASSPGQVLQEYF
TGTGCCAGCAGTCCGGGACAGGTGCTCCAGGAGTACTTC
>TRBJ2-7|TRBV7-9|-|-
CASSLGRGKAYEQYF
TGTGCCAGCAGCTTAGGCAGGGGAAAGGCGTACGAGCAGTACTTC
>TRBJ2-7|TRBV18|-|-
CASSPLSASYEQYF
TGTGCCAGCTCACCACTTAGCGCAAGCTACGAGCAGTACTTC